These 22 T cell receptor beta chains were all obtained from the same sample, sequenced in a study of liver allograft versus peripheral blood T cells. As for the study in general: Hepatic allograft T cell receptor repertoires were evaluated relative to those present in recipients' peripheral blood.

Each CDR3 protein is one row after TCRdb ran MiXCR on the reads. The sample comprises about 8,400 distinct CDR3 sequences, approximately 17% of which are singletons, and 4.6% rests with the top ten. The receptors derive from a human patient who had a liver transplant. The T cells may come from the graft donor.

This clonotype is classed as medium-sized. The CDR3 loop reads CAISGQTGENSPLHF. CDR3 nucleotide sequence: TGTGCCATCAGTGGCCAGACAGGAGAGAATTCACCCCTCCACTTT. This rearrangement joins TRBV10-3 to TRBJ1-6; D perhaps matches TRBD1 (6 bases). The CDR3 runs 15 residues. V dropped 4 bases and J dropped 7 bases, with 14 bases sitting between them. The V gene's germline CDR1 is ENHRY and CDR2 SYGVKD.

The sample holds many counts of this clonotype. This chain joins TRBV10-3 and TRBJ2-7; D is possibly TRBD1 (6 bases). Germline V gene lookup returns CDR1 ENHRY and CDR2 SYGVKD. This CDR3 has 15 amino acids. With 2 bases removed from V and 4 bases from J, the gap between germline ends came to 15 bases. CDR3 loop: CAISEGGAIPYEQYF. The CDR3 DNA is TGTGCCATCAGTGAGGGGGGCGCAATCCCATACGAGCAGTACTTC.

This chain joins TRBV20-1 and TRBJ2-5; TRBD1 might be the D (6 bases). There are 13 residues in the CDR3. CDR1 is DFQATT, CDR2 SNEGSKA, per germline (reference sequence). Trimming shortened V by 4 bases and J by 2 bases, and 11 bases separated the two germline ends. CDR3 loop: CSANNGQQETQYF. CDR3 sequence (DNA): TGCAGTGCTAACAACGGACAGCAAGAGACCCAGTACTTC.

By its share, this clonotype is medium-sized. The CDR3 DNA reads as TGTGCCAGCATTTTAGACCCGAGCTCCTACAATGAGCAGTTCTTC. Translated, it gives CASILDPSSYNEQFF. The rearrangement joins TRBV6-1 to TRBJ2-1; D not certain. V was clipped by 7 bases and J by 0 bases, with 13 bases between them. The CDR3 is 15 residues long. Germline V gene data show CDR1 as MNHNS and CDR2 as SASEGT.

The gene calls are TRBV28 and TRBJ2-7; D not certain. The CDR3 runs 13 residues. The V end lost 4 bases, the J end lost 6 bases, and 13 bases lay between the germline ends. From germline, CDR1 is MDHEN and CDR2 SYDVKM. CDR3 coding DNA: TGTGCCAGCAGTTCCTATGGGGAAGTCGAGCAGTACTTC. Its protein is CASSSYGEVEQYF.

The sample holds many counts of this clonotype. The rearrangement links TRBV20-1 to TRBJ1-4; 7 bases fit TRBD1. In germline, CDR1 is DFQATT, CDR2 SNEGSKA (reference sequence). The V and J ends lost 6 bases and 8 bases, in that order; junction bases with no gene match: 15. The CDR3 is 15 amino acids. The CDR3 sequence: CSARTTGEGREKLFF. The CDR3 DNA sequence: TGCAGTGCCAGGACCACAGGGGAAGGAAGGGAAAAACTGTTTTTT.

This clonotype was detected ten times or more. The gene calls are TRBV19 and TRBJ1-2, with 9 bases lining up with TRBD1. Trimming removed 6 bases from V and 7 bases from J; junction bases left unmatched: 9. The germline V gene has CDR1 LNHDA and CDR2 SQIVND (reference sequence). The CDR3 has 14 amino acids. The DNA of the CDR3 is TGTGCCAGTAGAACAACAGGGGGCGGCGGTGGCTACACCTTC. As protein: CASRTTGGGGGYTF.

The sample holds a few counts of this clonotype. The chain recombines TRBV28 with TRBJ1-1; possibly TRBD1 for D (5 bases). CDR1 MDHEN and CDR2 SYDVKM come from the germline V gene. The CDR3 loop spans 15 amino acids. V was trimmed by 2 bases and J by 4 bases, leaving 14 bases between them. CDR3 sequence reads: CASSLTSRVFTEAFF. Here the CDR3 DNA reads TGTGCCAGCAGTTTAACCTCCAGGGTTTTCACTGAAGCTTTCTTT.

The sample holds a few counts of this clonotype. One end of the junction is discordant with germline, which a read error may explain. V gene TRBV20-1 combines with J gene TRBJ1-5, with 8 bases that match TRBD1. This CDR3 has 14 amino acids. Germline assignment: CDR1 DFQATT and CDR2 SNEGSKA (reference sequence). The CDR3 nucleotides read TGCAGTGCGAGAGACAGGGGTAGCAATCAGCCCCAGCATTTT. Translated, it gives CSARDRGSNQPQHF.

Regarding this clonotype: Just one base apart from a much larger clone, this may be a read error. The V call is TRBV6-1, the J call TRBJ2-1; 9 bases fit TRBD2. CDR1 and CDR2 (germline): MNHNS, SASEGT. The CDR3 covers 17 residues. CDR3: CASSEGAGGPSYNEQLF. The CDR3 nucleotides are TGTGCCAGCAGTGAAGGGGCGGGGGGGCCTTCCTACAATGAGCAGCTCTTC.

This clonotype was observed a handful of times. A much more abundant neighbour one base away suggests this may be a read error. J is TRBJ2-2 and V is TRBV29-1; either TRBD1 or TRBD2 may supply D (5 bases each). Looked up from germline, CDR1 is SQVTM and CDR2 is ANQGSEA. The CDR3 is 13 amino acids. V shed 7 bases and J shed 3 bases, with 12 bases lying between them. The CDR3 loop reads CSGTGTDTGELFF. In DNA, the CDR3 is TGCAGCGGAACCGGGACGGACACCGGGGAGCTGTTTTTT.

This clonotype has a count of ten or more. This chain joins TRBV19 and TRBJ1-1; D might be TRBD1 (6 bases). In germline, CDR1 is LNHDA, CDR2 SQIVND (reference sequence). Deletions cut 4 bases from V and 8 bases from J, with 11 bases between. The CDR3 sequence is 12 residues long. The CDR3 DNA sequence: TGTGCCAGTAGTAGAGACAGGCAGGAAGCTTTCTTT. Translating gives CASSRDRQEAFF.

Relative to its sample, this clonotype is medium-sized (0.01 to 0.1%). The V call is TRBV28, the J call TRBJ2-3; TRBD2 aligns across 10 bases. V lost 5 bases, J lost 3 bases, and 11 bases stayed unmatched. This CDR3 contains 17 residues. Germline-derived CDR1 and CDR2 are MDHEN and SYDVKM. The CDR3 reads CASSPSGAGGVTDTQYF. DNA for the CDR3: TGTGCCAGCAGTCCGTCGGGAGCGGGAGGGGTGACAGATACGCAGTATTTT.

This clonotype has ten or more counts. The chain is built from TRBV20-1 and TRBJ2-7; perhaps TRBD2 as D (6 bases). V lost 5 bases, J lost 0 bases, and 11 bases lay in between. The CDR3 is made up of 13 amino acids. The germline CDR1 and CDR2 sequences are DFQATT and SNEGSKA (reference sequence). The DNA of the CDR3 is TGCAGTGCTGCTAGCGTTCACTCCTACGAGCAGTACTTC. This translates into CSAASVHSYEQYF.

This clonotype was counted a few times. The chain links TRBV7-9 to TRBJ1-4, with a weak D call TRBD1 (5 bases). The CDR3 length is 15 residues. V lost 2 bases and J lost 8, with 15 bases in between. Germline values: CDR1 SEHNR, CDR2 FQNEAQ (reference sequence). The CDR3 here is CASSLRGVGDEKLFF. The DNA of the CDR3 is TGTGCCAGCAGCTTAAGGGGTGTCGGAGACGAAAAACTGTTTTTT.

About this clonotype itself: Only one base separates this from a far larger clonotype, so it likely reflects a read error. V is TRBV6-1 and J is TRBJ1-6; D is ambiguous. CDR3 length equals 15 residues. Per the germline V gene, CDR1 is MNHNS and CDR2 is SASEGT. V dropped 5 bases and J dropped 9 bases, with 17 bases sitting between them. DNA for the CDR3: TGTGCCAGCAGTTACTCCGGAGGGTCAGGTTCACCCCTCCACTTT. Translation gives CASSYSGGSGSPLHF.

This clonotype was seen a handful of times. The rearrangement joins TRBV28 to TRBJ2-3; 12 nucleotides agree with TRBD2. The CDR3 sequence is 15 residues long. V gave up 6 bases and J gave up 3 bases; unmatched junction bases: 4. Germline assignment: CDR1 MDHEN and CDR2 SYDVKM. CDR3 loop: CASSRGLAGTDTQYF. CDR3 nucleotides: TGTGCCAGCAGCCGCGGACTAGCGGGAACAGATACGCAGTATTTT.

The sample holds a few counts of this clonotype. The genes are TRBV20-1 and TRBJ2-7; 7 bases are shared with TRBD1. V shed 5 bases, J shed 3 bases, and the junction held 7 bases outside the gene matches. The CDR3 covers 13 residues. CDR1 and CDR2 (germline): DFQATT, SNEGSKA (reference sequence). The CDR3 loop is CSARIDRDYEQYF. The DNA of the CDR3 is TGCAGTGCTCGAATTGACAGGGACTACGAGCAGTACTTC.

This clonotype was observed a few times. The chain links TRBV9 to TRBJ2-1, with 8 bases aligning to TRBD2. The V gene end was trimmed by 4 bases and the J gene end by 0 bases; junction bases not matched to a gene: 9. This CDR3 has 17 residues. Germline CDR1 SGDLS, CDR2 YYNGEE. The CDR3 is CASSPTSGLSSYNEQFF. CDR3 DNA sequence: TGTGCCAGCAGCCCAACTAGCGGACTTAGCTCCTACAATGAGCAGTTCTTC.

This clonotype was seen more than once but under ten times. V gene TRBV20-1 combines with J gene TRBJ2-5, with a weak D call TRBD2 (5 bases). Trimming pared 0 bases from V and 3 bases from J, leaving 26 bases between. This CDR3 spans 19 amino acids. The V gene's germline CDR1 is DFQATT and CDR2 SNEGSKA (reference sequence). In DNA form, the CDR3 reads TGCAGTGCTAGAGATCGAATGAGGGATCTCGATCTAGGAGAAGAGACCCAGTACTTC. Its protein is CSARDRMRDLDLGEETQYF.

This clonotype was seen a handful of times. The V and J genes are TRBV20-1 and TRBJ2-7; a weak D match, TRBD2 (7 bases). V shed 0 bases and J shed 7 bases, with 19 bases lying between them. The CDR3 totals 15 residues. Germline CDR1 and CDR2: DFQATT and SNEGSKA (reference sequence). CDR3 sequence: CSARDHWGGWKEQYF. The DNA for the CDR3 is TGCAGTGCTAGAGATCATTGGGGGGGCTGGAAAGAGCAGTACTTC.

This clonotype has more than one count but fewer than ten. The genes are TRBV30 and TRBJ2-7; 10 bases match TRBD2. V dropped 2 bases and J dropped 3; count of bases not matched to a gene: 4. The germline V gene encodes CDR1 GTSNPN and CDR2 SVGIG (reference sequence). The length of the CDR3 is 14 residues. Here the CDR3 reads CAWSPRLAGYEQYF. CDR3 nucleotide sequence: TGTGCCTGGAGTCCCAGACTAGCGGGCTACGAGCAGTACTTC.